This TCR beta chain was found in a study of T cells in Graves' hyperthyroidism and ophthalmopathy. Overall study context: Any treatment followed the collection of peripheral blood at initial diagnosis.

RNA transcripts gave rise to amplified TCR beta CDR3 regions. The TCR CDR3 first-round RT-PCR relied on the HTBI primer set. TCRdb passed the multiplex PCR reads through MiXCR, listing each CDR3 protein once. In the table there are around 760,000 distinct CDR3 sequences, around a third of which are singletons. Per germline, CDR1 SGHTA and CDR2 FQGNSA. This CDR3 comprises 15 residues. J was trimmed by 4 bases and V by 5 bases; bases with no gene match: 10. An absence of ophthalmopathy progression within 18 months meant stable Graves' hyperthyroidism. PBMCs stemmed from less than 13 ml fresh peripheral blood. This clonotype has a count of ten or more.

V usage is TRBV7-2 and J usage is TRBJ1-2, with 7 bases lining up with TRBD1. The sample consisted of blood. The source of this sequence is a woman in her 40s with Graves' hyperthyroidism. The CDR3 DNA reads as TGTGCCAGCAGCCCGCAGACAGGGTACAGCTATGGCTACACCTTC. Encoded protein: CASSPQTGYSYGYTF.